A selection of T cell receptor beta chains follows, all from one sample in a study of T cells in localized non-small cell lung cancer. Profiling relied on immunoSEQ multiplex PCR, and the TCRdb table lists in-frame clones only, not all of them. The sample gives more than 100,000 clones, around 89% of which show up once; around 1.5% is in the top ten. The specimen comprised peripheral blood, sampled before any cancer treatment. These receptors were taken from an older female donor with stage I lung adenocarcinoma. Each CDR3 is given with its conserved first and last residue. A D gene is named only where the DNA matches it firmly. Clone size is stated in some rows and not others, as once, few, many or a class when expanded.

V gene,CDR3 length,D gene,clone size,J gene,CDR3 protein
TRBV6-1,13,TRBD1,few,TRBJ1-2,CASSFGQGDGYTF
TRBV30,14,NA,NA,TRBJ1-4,CAWSALGGHEKLFF
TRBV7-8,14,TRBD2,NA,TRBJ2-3,CASSLGGSKDTQYF
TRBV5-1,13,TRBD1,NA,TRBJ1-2,CASSWGQVWGYTF
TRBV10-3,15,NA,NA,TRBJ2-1,CAISGPHTGYNEQFF
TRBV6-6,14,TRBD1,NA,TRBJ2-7,CASLKDRETYEQYF
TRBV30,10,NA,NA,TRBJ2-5,CAWSGETQYF
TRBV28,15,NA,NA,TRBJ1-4,CASSRPGANNEKLFF
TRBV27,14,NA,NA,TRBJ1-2,CASSLSSGRLGYTF
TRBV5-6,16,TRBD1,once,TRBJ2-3,CASSRNRDRGTHTQYF
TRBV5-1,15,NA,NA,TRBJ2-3,CASSFGGFGTDTQYF
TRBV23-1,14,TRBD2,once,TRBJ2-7,CASSQPGTSDEQYF
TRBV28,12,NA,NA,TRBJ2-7,CASSVGGWEQYF
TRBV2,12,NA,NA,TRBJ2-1,CASTIPYNEQFF
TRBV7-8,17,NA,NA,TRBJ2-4,CASSFPYGGLAKNIQYF
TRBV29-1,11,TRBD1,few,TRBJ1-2,CSDRQGDGYTF
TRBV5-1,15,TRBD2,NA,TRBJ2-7,CASSLRLAGDHEQYF
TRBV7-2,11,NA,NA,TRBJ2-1,CASSFYNEQFF
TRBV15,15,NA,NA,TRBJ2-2,CATSRDIGDTGELFF
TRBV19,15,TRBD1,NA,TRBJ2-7,CASSIAGTGVHEQYF
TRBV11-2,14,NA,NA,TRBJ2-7,CASSLGGSAYEQYF
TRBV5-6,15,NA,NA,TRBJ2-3,CASSQDAVSTDTQYF
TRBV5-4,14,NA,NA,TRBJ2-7,CASHSIGGIYEQYF
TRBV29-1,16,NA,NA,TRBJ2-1,CSVATGKTGLSNEQFF
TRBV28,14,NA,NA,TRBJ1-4,CASSLTGLYEKLFF
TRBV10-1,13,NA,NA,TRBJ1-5,CASSVDRNQPQHF
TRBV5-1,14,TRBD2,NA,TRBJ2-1,CASSPGLAVDEQFF
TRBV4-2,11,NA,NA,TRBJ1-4,CASSQNEKLFF
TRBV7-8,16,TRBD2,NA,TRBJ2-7,CASSPLAGGPRDEQYF
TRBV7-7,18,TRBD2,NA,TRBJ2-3,CASSLVPISGKNTDTQYF
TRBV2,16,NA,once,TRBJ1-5,CASSEWGNGSNQPQHF
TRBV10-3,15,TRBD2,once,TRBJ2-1,CAISASGMVNNEQFF
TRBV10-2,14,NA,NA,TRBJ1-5,CASSVGTEGQPQHF
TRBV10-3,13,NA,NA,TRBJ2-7,CATRGIYAYEQYF
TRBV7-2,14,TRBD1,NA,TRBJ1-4,CTSSLGVGGGKLFF
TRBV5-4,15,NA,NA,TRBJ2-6,CASSLGASGANVLTF
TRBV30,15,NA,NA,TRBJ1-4,CAWRGAGAKNEKLFF
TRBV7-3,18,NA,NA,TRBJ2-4,CASSLKFTADLAKNIQYF
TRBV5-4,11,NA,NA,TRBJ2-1,CASSLSGEQFF
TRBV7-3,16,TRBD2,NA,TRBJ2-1,CASSLMGLAGEDEQFF
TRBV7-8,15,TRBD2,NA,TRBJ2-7,CASSLSTSGSYEQYF
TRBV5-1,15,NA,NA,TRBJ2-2,CASSFRGANTGELFF
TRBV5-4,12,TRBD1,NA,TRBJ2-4,CASSSYRGPRYF
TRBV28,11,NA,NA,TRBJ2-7,CASRGGYEQYF
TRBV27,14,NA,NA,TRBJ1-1,CASSLSQGRTEAFF
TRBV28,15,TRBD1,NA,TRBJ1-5,CASSMTGGFGQPQHF
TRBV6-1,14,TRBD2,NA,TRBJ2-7,CASSPTSGGYEQYF
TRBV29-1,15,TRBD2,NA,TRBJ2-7,CSARRGLAETYEQYF
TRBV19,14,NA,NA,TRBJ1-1,CASSIQGGYTEAFF
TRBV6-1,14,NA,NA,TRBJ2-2,CASNRDFNTGELFF
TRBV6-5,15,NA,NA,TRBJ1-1,CASSYSITGNTEAFF
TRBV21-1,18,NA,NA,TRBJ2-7,CASSKDFRPRGPPYEQYF
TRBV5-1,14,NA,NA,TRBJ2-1,CASSPGDSYNEQFF
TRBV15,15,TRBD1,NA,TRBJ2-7,CATSIATQGTYEQYF